This T cell receptor (beta chain) was captured in a study of blood T cell repertoires in COVID-19. Original analysis: From reference gene primer amplification, estimates of nucleated cell counts were derived. Here immunoSEQ multiplex PCR was the method, and the copy in TCRdb shows in-frame clones only, minus some. V and J calls and clone size are those listed in that table; D and trimming were worked out from the DNA. In the table there are under 200,000 clones, 84% of which are singletons. J gave up 5 bases and V 9 bases, and 10 bases lay outside the gene matches. The CDR3 runs 14 residues. Germline assignment: CDR1 KGHDR and CDR2 SFDVKD.

The chain couples TRBV24-1 to TRBJ2-3; 7 positions agree with TRBD1. This receptor was taken from a man aged 35-49 years who had recovered from COVID-19. The sequencing input was peripheral blood. CDR3 loop: CATGRTGEVDTQYF. For the CDR3, the DNA is TGTGCCACCGGCAGGACAGGAGAGGTAGATACGCAGTATTTT.